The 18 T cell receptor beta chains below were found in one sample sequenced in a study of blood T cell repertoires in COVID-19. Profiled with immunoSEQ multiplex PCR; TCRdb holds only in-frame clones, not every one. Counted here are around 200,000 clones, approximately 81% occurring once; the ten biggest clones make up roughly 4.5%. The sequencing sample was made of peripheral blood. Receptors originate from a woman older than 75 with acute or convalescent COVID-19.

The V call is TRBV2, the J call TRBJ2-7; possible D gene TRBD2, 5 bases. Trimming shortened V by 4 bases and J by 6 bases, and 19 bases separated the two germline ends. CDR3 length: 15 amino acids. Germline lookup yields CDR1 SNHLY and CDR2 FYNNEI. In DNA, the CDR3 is TGTGCCAGCAGTGTACAGCGGACTCGCGTGACCGAGCAGTACTTC. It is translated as CASSVQRTRVTEQYF.

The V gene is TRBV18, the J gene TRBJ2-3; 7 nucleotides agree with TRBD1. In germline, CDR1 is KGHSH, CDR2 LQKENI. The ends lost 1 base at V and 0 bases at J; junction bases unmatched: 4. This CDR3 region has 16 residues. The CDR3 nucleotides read TGTGCCAGCTCACCACTCGGGACAGCTAGCACAGATACGCAGTATTTT. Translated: CASSPLGTASTDTQYF.

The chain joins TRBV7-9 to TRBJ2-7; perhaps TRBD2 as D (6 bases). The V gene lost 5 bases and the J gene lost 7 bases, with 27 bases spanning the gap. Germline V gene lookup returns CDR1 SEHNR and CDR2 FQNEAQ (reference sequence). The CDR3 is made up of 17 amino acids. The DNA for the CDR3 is TGTGCCAGCAGCCCCGACACAAGGACTACCTTCCCGTGGGAGCAGTACTTC. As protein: CASSPDTRTTFPWEQYF.

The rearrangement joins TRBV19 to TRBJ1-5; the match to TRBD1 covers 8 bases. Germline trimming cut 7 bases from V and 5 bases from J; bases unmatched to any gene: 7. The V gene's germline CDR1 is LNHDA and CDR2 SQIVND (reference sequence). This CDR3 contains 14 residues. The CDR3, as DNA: TGTGCCAGTACTTTCGCAGGGGGCTATCAGCCCCAGCATTTT. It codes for CASTFAGGYQPQHF.

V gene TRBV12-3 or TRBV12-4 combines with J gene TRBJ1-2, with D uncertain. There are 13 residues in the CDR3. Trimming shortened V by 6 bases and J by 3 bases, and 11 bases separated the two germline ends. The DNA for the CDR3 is TGTGCCAGCAGCTCCAACCAGGACTATGGCTACACCTTC. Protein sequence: CASSSNQDYGYTF.

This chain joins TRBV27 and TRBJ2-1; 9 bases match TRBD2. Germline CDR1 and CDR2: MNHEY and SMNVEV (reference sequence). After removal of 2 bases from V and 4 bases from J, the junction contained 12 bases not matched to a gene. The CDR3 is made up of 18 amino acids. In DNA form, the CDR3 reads TGTGCCAGCAGTTTAGGGGTGCCCCTAGCGGGAATATACAATGAGCAGTTCTTC. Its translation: CASSLGVPLAGIYNEQFF.

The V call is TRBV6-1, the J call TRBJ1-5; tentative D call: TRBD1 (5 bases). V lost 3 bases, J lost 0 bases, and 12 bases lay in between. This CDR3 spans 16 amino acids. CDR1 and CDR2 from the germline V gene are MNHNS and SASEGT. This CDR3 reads CASSDLTVYSNQPQHF. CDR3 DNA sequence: TGTGCCAGCAGTGACCTGACAGTTTATAGCAATCAGCCCCAGCATTTT.

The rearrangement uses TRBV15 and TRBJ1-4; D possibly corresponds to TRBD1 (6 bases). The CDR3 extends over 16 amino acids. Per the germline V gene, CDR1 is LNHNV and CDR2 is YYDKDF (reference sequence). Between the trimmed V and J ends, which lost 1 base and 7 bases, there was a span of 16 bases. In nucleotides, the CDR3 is TGTGCCACCAGCAGAGGGGGTGGGGGCTTTAGTGAAAAACTGTTTTTT. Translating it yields CATSRGGGGFSEKLFF.

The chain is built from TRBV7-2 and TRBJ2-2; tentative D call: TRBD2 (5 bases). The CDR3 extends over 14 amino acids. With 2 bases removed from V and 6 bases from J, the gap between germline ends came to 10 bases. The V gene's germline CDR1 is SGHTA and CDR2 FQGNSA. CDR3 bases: TGTGCCAGCAGCTTACAGCGGCGGGCCGGGGAGCTGTTTTTT. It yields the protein CASSLQRRAGELFF.

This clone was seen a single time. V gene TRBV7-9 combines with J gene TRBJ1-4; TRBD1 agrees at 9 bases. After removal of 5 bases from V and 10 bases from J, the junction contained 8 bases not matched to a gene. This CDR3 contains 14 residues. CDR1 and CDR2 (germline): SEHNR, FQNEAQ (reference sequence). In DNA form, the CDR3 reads TGTGCCAGCAGCGTTGGGACAGGGAGTGGAAAACTGTTTTTT. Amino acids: CASSVGTGSGKLFF.

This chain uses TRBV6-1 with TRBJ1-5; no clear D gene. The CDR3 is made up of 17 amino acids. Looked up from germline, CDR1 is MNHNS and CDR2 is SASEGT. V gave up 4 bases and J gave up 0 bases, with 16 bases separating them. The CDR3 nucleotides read TGTGCCAGCAGTGTGGGCGACCAGATTTATAGCAATCAGCCCCAGCATTTT. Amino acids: CASSVGDQIYSNQPQHF.

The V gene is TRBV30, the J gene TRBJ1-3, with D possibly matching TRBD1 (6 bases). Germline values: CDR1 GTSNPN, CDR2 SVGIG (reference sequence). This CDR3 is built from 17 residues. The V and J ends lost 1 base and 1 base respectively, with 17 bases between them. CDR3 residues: CAWSGGTSANSGNTIYF. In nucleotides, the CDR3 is TGTGCCTGGAGTGGGGGGACATCGGCCAATTCTGGAAACACCATATATTTT.

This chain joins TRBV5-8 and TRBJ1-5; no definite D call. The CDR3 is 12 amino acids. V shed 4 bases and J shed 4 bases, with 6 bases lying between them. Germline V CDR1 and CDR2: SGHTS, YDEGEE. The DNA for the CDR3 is TGTGCCAGCAGCCGTCTAAATCAGCCCCAGCATTTT. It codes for CASSRLNQPQHF.

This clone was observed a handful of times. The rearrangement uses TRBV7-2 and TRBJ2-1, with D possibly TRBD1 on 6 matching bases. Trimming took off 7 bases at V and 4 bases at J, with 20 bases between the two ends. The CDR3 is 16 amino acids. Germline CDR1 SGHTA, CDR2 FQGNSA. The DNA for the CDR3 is TGTGCCAGCACCCCGTCCGGGACAAATTTGTACAATGAGCAGTTCTTC. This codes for CASTPSGTNLYNEQFF.

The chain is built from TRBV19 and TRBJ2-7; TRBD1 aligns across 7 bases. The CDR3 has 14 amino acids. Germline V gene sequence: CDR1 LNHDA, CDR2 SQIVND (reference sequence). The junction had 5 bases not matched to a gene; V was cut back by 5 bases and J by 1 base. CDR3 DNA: TGTGCCAGTAGTTCCCCCAGGGGGTCCTACGAGCAGTACTTC. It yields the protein CASSSPRGSYEQYF.

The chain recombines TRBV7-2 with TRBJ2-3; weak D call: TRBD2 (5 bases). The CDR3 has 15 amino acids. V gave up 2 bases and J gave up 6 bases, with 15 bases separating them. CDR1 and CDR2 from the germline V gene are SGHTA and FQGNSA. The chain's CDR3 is CASSLSTHRRDTQYF. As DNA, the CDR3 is TGTGCCAGCAGCTTATCGACCCACCGGAGGGATACGCAGTATTTT.

The CDR3, as DNA: TGTGCCAGCAGTTTGCCCAGACTAGCGGGAAGGCCAGATACGCAGTATTTT. Residues: CASSLPRLAGRPDTQYF. The chain couples TRBV28 to TRBJ2-3; the match to TRBD2 covers 11 bases. V was clipped by 3 bases and J by 4 bases; unmatched bases: 9. CDR1 is MDHEN, CDR2 SYDVKM, per germline. CDR3 length: 17 amino acids.

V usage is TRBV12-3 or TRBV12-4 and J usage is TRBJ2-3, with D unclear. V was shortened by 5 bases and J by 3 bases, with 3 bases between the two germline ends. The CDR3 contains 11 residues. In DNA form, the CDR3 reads TGTGCCAGCAGTCGGACAGATACGCAGTATTTT. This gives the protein CASSRTDTQYF.